A selection of T cell receptor beta chains follows, all from one sample in a study of blood T cell repertoires in COVID-19. Repertoires were generated with immunoSEQ multiplex PCR, while TCRdb's copy carries only in-frame clones and drops some. The table records 150,000 to 200,000 clones, 84% of them present only once. The sequenced sample consisted of peripheral blood. All receptors derive from a man between 18 and 35 years old with active or convalescent COVID-19. CDR3s include the opening cysteine and the closing phenylalanine or tryptophan. D genes are given only for firm matches. For some rows the clone size is stated as once, few or many, or as a class when expanded; others skip it.

d_gene	v_gene	abundance	j_gene	CDR3aa	CDR3nt
TRBD1	TRBV11-3	.	TRBJ2-7	CASSLGTGGPYEQYF	TGTGCCAGCAGCTTAGGGACAGGGGGCCCCTACGAGCAGTACTTC
TRBD2	TRBV27	.	TRBJ2-7	CASSAGGSLYEQYF	TGTGCCAGCTCTGCGGGGGGCTCTCTCTACGAGCAGTACTTC
TRBD2	TRBV5-4	.	TRBJ2-1	CASSFGEGYEQFF	TGTGCCAGCAGCTTTGGGGAGGGGTATGAGCAGTTCTTC
.	TRBV28	.	TRBJ1-5	CASSLAGKGSNQPQHF	TGTGCCAGCAGTTTGGCAGGGAAGGGAAGCAATCAGCCCCAGCATTTT
.	TRBV7-2	.	TRBJ2-2	CASSLVYLRTNTGELFF	TGTGCCAGCAGCTTAGTTTATCTCAGAACGAACACCGGGGAGCTGTTTTTT
TRBD1	TRBV19	.	TRBJ1-1	CASSTRQGRTEAFF	TGTGCCAGTAGTACGCGACAGGGGCGAACTGAAGCTTTCTTT
.	TRBV30	once	TRBJ2-5	CAWSFLQGETQYF	TGTGCCTGGAGTTTCCTCCAGGGAGAGACCCAGTACTTC
.	TRBV5-1	.	TRBJ1-6	CASTPASGRNSPLHF	TGCGCCAGCACCCCGGCCTCGGGTCGGAATTCACCCCTCCACTTT
TRBD2	TRBV19	.	TRBJ2-5	CASSMGAGNQETQYF	TGTGCCAGTAGTATGGGAGCGGGGAACCAAGAGACCCAGTACTTC
TRBD1	TRBV5-1	once	TRBJ1-2	CASSVTGSSDGYTF	TGCGCCAGCAGCGTGACAGGGTCAAGCGATGGCTACACCTTC
TRBD2	TRBV13	.	TRBJ2-2	CASSLSPTRGLAGGVTGELFF	TGTGCCAGCAGCTTATCCCCGACACGGGGACTAGCGGGAGGGGTGACCGGGGAGCTGTTTTTT
TRBD1	TRBV7-2	few	TRBJ2-3	CASSSGTANTQYF	TGTGCCAGCAGCTCCGGGACAGCCAATACGCAGTATTTT
TRBD2	TRBV7-2	.	TRBJ2-1	CASSFVAGENYEQFF	TGTGCCAGCAGCTTTGTAGCGGGAGAAAACTATGAGCAGTTCTTC
.	TRBV6-5	.	TRBJ1-3	CAIAQGPGNTIYF	TGTGCCATCGCACAGGGTCCAGGAAACACCATATATTTT
.	TRBV7-8	.	TRBJ1-4	CASSLREAVLREKLFF	TGTGCCAGCAGCTTGAGAGAAGCGGTTCTGCGTGAAAAACTGTTTTTT
.	TRBV18	.	TRBJ2-2	CASSFRASAGELFF	TGTGCCAGCTCATTCAGGGCGTCGGCCGGGGAGCTGTTTTTT
.	TRBV5-4	.	TRBJ2-1	CASSHKSSYNEQFF	TGTGCCAGCAGCCATAAGAGCTCCTACAATGAGCAGTTCTTC
.	TRBV24-1	.	TRBJ2-2	CATTDPDKPGELFF	TGTGCCACCACCGATCCGGACAAACCCGGGGAGCTGTTTTTT
TRBD1	TRBV11-2	.	TRBJ2-7	CASSTHRGRLVHEQYF	TGTGCCAGCAGCACACACAGGGGGCGATTAGTCCACGAGCAGTACTTC
TRBD1	TRBV27	.	TRBJ2-6	CASSIRDRGQGANVLTF	TGTGCCAGCAGTATCCGGGACAGGGGGCAAGGGGCCAACGTCCTGACTTTC
.	TRBV7-9	.	TRBJ2-1	CASSSRVRRGAAEQFF	TGTGCCAGCAGCTCCCGAGTCCGTCGGGGGGCGGCGGAGCAGTTCTTC
TRBD1	TRBV12-3/TRBV12-4	.	TRBJ1-3	CASSQTGGNTIYF	TGTGCCAGCAGCCAGACAGGGGGAAACACCATATATTTT
TRBD2	TRBV5-5	.	TRBJ2-5	CASSLVGGSSTETQYF	TGTGCCAGCAGCTTGGTTGGCGGGAGCTCCACAGAGACCCAGTACTTC
TRBD1	TRBV5-6	.	TRBJ2-7	CASSLGQGAGYEQYF	TGTGCCAGCAGCTTGGGGCAGGGGGCCGGATACGAGCAGTACTTC
.	TRBV10-3	.	TRBJ1-6	CAISAGTGSPLHF	TGTGCCATCAGTGCGGGGACTGGTTCACCCCTCCACTTT
TRBD2	TRBV4-2	few	TRBJ2-5	CASSQGGSLAGEETQYF	TGTGCCAGCAGCCAAGGGGGGTCACTAGCGGGAGAAGAGACCCAGTACTTC
.	TRBV28	few	TRBJ2-5	CASRPAEAGKETQYF	TGTGCCAGTAGGCCCGCGGAGGCCGGCAAAGAGACCCAGTACTTC
TRBD1	TRBV6-5	few	TRBJ2-4	CASSYLGQLNIQYF	TGTGCCAGCAGTTATTTGGGACAGCTAAACATTCAGTACTTC
TRBD1	TRBV19	.	TRBJ2-3	CASSSTGTGTGTDTQYF	TGTGCCAGTAGTTCCACCGGGACAGGAACGGGGACAGATACGCAGTATTTT
.	TRBV2	.	TRBJ1-2	CASSRLEGEGGYTF	TGTGCCAGCAGTCGGCTAGAAGGGGAGGGTGGCTACACCTTC
TRBD1	TRBV5-4	.	TRBJ2-1	CASSNVYRGSNEQFF	TGTGCCAGCAGTAATGTATACAGGGGGAGCAATGAGCAGTTCTTC
.	TRBV5-6	.	TRBJ2-1	CASSLGSGYNEQFF	TGTGCCAGCAGCTTGGGGTCGGGCTACAATGAGCAGTTCTTC
.	TRBV19	.	TRBJ2-7	CASSIGGGTGRYEQYF	TGTGCCAGTAGTATAGGCGGGGGGACAGGGAGGTACGAGCAGTACTTC
.	TRBV14	.	TRBJ2-5	CASSQDNGAGETQYF	TGTGCCAGCAGCCAAGATAATGGGGCGGGGGAGACCCAGTACTTC
.	TRBV4-2	.	TRBJ2-5	CASSQERREETQYF	TGTGCCAGCAGCCAAGAGCGGCGCGAAGAGACCCAGTACTTC
TRBD2	TRBV5-1	.	TRBJ2-5	CASSLQSAGGGETQYF	TGCGCCAGCAGCTTGCAGTCAGCGGGGGGTGGTGAGACCCAGTACTTC
TRBD1	TRBV5-1	.	TRBJ1-2	CASSLGDREVNYGYTF	TGCGCCAGCAGCTTGGGGGACAGGGAGGTGAATTATGGCTACACCTTC
.	TRBV19	.	TRBJ1-5	CASSEGEQGPYNQPQHF	TGTGCCAGTAGCGAGGGTGAACAGGGCCCCTACAATCAGCCCCAGCATTTT
TRBD1	TRBV5-1	.	TRBJ2-4	CASSQGGPGQGIQYF	TGCGCCAGCAGCCAGGGGGGGCCGGGACAGGGGATTCAGTACTTC
.	TRBV25-1	.	TRBJ2-7	CASGESSSYEQYF	TGTGCCAGCGGTGAGAGTTCTTCCTACGAGCAGTACTTC
.	TRBV20-1	.	TRBJ2-7	CSASLATGYEQYF	TGCAGTGCTAGTCTAGCGACCGGTTACGAGCAGTACTTC
TRBD2	TRBV5-1	.	TRBJ2-1	CASSLGVAGGYNEQFF	TGCGCCAGCAGCTTGGGTGTAGCGGGGGGTTACAATGAGCAGTTCTTC
TRBD1	TRBV18	.	TRBJ2-2	CASSPRGTGVTGELFF	TGTGCCAGCTCACCGAGAGGGACAGGGGTCACCGGGGAGCTGTTTTTT
TRBD2	TRBV19	.	TRBJ2-1	CATSYGIAGVNEQFF	TGTGCCACCTCATATGGGATAGCGGGAGTCAATGAGCAGTTCTTC
TRBD1	TRBV28	.	TRBJ2-1	CASSNFGQGNNEQFF	TGTGCCAGCAGCAACTTCGGACAGGGGAACAATGAGCAGTTCTTC
TRBD2	TRBV6-1	.	TRBJ2-1	CASSGRTSGSPRGEQFF	TGTGCCAGCAGTGGAAGGACTAGCGGGAGTCCTCGGGGTGAGCAGTTCTTC
TRBD2	TRBV14	.	TRBJ2-1	CASSRATSGGDEQFF	TGTGCCAGCAGCCGGGCGACTAGCGGGGGTGATGAGCAGTTCTTC
TRBD1	TRBV12-5	.	TRBJ1-1	CASGLGQGTEAFF	TGTGCTAGTGGTTTGGGACAGGGCACTGAAGCTTTCTTT
.	TRBV5-1	.	TRBJ1-2	CASSSSGTPTNYGYTF	TGCGCCAGCAGCTCCTCCGGGACACCGACTAACTATGGCTACACCTTC
TRBD1	TRBV7-2	.	TRBJ1-2	CASSPPDRARYGYTF	TGTGCCAGCAGCCCCCCGGACAGGGCGCGCTATGGCTACACCTTC
.	TRBV4-1	.	TRBJ2-1	CASSQAAGYNEQFF	TGCGCCAGCAGCCAAGCGGCGGGTTACAATGAGCAGTTCTTC
TRBD1	TRBV5-1	.	TRBJ1-1	CASSLRTGTNTEAFF	TGCGCCAGCAGCTTACGGACAGGGACAAACACTGAAGCTTTCTTT